This TCR beta chain is drawn from a study of blood T cell repertoires in COVID-19. CDR1 is MNHEY, CDR2 SVGAGI, per germline. V was clipped by 6 bases and J by 3 bases; unmatched bases: 4. The CDR3 has 14 residues. Sequencing was performed with immunoSEQ multiplex PCR; in TCRdb, only in-frame clones are kept and a portion is missing. Of roughly 200,000 clones in the sample, around 83% were seen once. Source material: peripheral blood. This clonotype was sampled from a woman aged 50 to 65 with COVID-19, enrolled during active disease. The chain has TRBV6-5 and TRBJ2-7, with 11 bases identical to TRBD2. The CDR3 nucleotides are TGTGCCAGCAGGTTGACTAGCGGGGTCTACGAGCAGTACTTC. The encoded protein is CASRLTSGVYEQYF.